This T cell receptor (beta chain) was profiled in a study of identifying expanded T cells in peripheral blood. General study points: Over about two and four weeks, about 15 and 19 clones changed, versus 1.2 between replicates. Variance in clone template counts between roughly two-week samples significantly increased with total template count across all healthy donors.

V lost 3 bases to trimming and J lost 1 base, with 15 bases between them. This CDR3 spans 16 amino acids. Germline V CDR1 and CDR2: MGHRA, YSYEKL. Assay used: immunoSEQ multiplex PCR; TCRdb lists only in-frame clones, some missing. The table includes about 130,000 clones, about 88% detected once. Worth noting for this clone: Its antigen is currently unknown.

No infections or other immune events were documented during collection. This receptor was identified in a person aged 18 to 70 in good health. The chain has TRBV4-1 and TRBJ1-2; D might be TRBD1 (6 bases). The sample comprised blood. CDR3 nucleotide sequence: TGCGCCAGCAGCCAGGAGCTTGCGGACAGTAACTATGGCTACACCTTC. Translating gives CASSQELADSNYGYTF.